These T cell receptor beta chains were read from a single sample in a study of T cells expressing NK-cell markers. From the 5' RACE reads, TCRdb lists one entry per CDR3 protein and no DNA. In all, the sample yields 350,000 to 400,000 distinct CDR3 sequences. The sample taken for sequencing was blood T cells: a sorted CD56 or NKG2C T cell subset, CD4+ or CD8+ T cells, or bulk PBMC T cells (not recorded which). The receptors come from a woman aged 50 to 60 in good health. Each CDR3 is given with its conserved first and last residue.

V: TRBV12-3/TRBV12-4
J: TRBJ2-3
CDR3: CASSPGGGTIDTQYF

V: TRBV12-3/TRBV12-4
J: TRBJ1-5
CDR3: CASSLGAGGGNQPQHF

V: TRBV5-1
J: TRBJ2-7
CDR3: CASSLALFGQGSYEQYF

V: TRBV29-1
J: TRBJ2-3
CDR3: CSVEGGDRTDTQYF

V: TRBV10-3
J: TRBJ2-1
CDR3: CAISDPGAYNEQFF

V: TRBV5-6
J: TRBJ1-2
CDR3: CASSRNGWNYGYTF

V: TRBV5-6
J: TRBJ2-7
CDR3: CASSAVQGSYEQYF

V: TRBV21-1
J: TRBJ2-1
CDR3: CASSNVAGETYNEQFF

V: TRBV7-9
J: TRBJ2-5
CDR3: CASSKIPSRETQYF

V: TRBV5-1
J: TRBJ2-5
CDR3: CASSAQGVETQYF

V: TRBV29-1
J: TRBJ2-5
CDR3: CSVKDLDGETQYF

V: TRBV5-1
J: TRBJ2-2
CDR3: CASSSSGTGEGGELFF

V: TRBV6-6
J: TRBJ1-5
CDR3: CASRPQGARGQPQHF

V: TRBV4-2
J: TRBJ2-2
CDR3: CASSQDSRRELFF

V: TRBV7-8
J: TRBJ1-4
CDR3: CASRREQGGPYEKLFF

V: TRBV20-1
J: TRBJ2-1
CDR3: CSAPWAGVSYNEQFF

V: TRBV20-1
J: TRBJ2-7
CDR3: CSASGMAGAAYEQYF

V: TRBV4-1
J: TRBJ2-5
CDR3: CASREGGASGIQETQYF

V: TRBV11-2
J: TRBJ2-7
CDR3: CASSTGTGSYEQYF

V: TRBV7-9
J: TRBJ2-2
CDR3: CASSPARTTYNTGELFF

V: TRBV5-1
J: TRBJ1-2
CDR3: CASSLEGRGSYGYTF

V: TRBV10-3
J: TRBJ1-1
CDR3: CATHRGNTEAFF

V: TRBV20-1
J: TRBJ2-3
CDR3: CSARDGSGAPDTQYF

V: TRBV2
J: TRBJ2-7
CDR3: CASSEGAGREQYF

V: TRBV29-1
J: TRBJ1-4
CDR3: CSVEPRGVNEKLFF

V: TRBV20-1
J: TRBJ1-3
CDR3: CSANGIHGNTIYF

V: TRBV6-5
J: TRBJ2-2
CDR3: CASRESPLRTGRNTGELFF

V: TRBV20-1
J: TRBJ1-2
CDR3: CSARAHEGTNYGYTF

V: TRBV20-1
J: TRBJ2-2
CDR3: CSAPLVAGELFF

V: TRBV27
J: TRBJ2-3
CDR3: CASSLPHRPDTQYF

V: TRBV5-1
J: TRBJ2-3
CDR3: CASSNGGHGTDTQYF

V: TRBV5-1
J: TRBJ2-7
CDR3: CASSLTSYRAAYEQYF

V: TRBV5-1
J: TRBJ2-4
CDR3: CASSDSGRDIQYF

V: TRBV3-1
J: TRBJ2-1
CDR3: CASSLLSGRPYEQFF

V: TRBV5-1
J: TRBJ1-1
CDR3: CASSLGGMGNTEAFF